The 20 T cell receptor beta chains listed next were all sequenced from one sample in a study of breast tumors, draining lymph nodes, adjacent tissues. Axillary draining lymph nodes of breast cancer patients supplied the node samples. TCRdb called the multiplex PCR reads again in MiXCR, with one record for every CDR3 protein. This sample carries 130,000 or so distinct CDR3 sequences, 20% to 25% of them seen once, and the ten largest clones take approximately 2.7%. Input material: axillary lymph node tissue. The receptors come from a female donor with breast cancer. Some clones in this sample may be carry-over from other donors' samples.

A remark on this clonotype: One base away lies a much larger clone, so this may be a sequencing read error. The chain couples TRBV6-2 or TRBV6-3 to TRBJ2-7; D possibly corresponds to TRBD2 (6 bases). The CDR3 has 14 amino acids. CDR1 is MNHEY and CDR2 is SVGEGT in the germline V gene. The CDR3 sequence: CASSQGDLTYEQNF. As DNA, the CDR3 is TGTGCCAGCAGTCAAGGGGACTTAACCTACGAGCAGAACTTC.

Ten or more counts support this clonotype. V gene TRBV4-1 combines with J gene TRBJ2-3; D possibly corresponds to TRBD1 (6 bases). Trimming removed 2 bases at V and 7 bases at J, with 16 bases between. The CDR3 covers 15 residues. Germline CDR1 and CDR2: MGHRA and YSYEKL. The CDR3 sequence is CASSQLQGRGNTQYF. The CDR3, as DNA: TGCGCCAGCAGCCAACTACAGGGAAGAGGGAATACGCAGTATTTT.

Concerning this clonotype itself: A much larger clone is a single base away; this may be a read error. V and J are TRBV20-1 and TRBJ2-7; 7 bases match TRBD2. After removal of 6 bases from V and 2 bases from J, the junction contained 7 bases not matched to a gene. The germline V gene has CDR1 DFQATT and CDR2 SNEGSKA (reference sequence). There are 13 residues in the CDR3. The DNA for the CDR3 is TGCAGTGCCGCAGGCGGGAGCCCCTACGAGCAGTACTTC. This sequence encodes CSAAGGSPYEQYF.

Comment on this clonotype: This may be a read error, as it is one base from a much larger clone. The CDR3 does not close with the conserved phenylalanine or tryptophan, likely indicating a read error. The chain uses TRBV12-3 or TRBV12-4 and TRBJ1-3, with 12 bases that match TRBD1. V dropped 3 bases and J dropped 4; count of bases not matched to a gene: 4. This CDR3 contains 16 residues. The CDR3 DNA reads TGTGCCAGCAGTTTCCGGGACAGGGGGCCGGGAAACACCATATATCTT. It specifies CASSFRDRGPGNTIYL.

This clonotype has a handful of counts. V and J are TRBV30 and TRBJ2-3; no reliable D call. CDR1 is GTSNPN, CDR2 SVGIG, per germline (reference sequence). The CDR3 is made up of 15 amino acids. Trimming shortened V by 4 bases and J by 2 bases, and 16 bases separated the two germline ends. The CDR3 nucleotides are TGTGCCTGGACCCCTGGCGGACGAAACACAGATACGCAGTATTTT. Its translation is CAWTPGGRNTDTQYF. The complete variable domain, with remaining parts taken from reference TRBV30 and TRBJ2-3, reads SQTIHQWPATLVQPVGSPLSLECTVEGTSNPNLYWYRQAAGRGLQLLFYSVGIGQISSEVPQNLSASRPQDRQFILSSKKLLLSDSGFYLCAWTPGGRNTDTQYFGPGTRLTVL.

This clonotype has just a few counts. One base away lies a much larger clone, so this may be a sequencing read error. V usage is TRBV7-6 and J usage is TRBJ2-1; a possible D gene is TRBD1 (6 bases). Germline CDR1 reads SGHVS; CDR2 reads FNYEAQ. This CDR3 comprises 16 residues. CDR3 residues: CASSLTPGEAYNGQFF. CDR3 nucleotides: TGTGCCAGCAGCCTAACCCCAGGGGAAGCCTACAATGGGCAGTTCTTC.

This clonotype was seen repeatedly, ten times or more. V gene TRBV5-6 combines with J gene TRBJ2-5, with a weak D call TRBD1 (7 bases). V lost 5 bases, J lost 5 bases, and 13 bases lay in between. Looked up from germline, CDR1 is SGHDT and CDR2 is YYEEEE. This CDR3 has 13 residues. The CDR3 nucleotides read TGTGCCAGCAGTATGACAGGGAGGGAGACCCAGTACTTC. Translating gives CASSMTGRETQYF.

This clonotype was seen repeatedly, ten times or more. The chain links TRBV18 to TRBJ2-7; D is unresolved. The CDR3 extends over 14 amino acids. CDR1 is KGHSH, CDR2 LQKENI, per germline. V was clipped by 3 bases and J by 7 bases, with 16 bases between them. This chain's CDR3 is CASSPPTRSVEQYF. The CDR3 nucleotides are TGTGCCAGCTCACCCCCAACGAGGTCTGTTGAGCAGTACTTC.

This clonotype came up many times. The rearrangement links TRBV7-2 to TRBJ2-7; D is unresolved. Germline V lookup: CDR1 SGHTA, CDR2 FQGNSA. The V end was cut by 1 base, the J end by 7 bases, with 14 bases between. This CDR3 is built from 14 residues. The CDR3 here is CASSLDPVVREQYF. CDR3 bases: TGTGCCAGCAGCTTAGACCCCGTCGTTAGGGAGCAGTACTTC.

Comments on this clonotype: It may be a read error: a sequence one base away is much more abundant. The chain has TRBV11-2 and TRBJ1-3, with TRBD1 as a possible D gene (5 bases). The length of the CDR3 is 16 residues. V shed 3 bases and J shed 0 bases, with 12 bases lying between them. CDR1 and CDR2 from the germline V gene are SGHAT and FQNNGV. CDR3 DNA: TGTGCCAGCAGCTTCTCCGGGACGTACTCTGGAAACACCATATATTTT. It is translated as CASSFSGTYSGNTIYF.

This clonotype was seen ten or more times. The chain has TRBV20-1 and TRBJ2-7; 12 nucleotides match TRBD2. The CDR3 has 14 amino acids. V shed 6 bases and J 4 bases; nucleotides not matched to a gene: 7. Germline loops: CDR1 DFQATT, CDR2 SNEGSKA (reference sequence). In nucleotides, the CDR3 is TGCAGTGCGCAGGCTAGCGGGAGGGATTACGAGCAGTACTTC. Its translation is CSAQASGRDYEQYF.

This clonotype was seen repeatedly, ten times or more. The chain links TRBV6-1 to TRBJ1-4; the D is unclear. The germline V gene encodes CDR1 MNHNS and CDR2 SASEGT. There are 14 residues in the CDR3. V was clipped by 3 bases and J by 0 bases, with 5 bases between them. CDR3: CASSDSTTNEKLFF. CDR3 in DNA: TGTGCCAGCAGTGACAGTACAACTAATGAAAAACTGTTTTTT.

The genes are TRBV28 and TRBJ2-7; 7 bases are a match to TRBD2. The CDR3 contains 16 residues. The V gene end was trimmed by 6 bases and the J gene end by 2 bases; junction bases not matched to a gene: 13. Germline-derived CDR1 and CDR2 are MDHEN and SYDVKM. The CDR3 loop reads CASSMGGSGCPYEQYF. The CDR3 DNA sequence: TGTGCCAGCAGCATGGGGGGTAGCGGGTGCCCCTACGAGCAGTACTTC.

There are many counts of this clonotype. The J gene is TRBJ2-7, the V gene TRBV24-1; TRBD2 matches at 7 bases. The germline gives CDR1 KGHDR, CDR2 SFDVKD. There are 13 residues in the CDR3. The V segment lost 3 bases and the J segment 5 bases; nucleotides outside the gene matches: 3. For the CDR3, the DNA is TGTGCCACCAGTGATCTTGGGAGGGACGAGCAGTACTTC. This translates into CATSDLGRDEQYF.

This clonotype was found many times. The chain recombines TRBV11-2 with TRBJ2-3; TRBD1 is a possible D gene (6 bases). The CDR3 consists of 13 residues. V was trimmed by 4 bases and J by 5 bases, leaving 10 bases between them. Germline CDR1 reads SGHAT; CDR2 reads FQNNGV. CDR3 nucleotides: TGTGCCAGCAGCTCCCGCAGGGGAGATACGCAGTATTTT. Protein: CASSSRRGDTQYF.

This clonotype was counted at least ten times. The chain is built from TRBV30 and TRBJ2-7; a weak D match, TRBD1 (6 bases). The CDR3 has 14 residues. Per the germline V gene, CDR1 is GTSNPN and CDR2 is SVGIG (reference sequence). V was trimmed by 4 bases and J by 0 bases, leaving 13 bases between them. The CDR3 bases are TGTGCCTGGAATAAGCAGGGGCACTCCTACGAGCAGTACTTC. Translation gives CAWNKQGHSYEQYF. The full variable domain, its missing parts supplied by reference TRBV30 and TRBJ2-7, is SQTIHQWPATLVQPVGSPLSLECTVEGTSNPNLYWYRQAAGRGLQLLFYSVGIGQISSEVPQNLSASRPQDRQFILSSKKLLLSDSGFYLCAWNKQGHSYEQYFGPGTRLTVT.

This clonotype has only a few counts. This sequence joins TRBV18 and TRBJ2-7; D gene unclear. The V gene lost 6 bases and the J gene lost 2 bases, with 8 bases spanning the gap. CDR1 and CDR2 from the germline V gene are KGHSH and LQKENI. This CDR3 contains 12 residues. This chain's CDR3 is CASSWDPYEQYF. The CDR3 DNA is TGTGCCAGCTCTTGGGATCCCTACGAGCAGTACTTC.

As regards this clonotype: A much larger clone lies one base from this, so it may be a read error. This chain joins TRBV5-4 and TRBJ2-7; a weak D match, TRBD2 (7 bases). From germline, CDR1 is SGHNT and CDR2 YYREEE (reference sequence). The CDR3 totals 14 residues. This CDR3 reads CAGSLAGASYEQYF. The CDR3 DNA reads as TGTGCCGGCAGCCTTGCGGGGGCCTCCTACGAGCAGTACTTC.

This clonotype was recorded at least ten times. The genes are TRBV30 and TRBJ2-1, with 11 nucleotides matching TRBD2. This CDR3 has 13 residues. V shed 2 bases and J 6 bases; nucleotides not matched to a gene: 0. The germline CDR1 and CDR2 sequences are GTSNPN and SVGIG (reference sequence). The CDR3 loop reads CAWSLAGGNEQFF. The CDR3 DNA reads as TGTGCCTGGAGTCTAGCGGGAGGCAATGAGCAGTTCTTC.

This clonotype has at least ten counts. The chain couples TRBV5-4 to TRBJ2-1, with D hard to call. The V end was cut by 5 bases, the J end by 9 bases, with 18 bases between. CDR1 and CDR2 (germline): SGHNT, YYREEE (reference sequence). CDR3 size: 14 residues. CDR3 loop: CASRDASDPFEQFF. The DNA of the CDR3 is TGTGCCAGCAGGGACGCCTCGGACCCATTTGAGCAGTTCTTC.